The clone carrying this TCR beta chain was found a few times. The sample comes from a study of blood T cell repertoires in COVID-19. Overall study context: Researchers got acute and convalescent COVID-19 samples from the United States, Italy and Spain.

Under the authors' procedure: Reference gene primer amplification gave estimated nucleated cell counts. The method was immunoSEQ multiplex PCR; TCRdb's version includes in-frame clones alone and lacks a portion of them. V, J and clone size were drawn from that table, and D and trimming were deduced from the DNA. The sample lists 35,000 to 45,000 clones, approximately 85% seen once, with about a quarter in the top ten. Germline CDR1 and CDR2: SGHVS and FNYEAQ. The CDR3 extends over 16 amino acids. Trimming cost V 5 bases and J 2 bases; bases outside gene matches: 10. The clonotype comes from a man aged 65-85 years with acute or convalescent COVID-19. The genes are TRBV7-6 and TRBJ2-5; 8 nucleotides align to TRBD2. Sequenced input: peripheral blood. CDR3 residues: CASSPLAGGTQETQYF. The CDR3 DNA sequence: TGTGCCAGCAGCCCCCTGGCGGGAGGTACTCAAGAGACCCAGTACTTC. The variable domain in full, completed from reference TRBV7-6 and TRBJ2-5, reads GAGVSQSPRYKVTKRGQDVALRCDPISGHVSLYWYRQALGQGPEFLTYFNYEAQQDKSGLPNDRFSAERPEGSISTLTIQRTEQRDSAMYRCASSPLAGGTQETQYFGPGTRLLVL.